This section outlines one T cell receptor (beta chain) sequence together with its context. No antigen is known for it. Using immunoSEQ multiplex PCR, the repertoire was profiled, and TCRdb retains in-frame clones only, with some absent. The sample lists 50,000 or so clones; about 81% were seen once. The sample is drawn from a study of a mutant IDH1 vaccine in newly diagnosed glioma. At the level of the study: Beginning 4-6 weeks after radiotherapy alone, or with temozolomide cycles, vaccination took place.

CDR3 length: 12 amino acids. Losses at the gene ends were 4 bases for V and 15 bases for J; bases not matched to a gene: 7. CDR1 is MNHNY and CDR2 is SVGAGI in the germline V gene (reference sequence). Time point denoted: week 5, during vaccination. The vaccine gave 300 ug of a 20-mer mutant IDH1 peptide subcutaneously per dose. This receptor was taken from a woman aged 45-65 years with glioma. This chain uses TRBV6-6 with TRBJ2-4; TRBD1 agrees at 9 bases. The source material was PBMCs, sampled from a glioma patient whose treatment included an IDH1 peptide vaccine. In DNA, the CDR3 is TGTGCCAGCAGTTTCGACAGGGGGGAGTTGTACTTC. Its protein product is CASSFDRGELYF.